This TCR beta chain derives from a study of human T cells and chemical hapten exposure (dated by TCRdb to the early 2020s). Regarding the complete study: Libraries were pooled for sequencing, and per-sample TCR yields varied mainly because of small differences in library volumes within the pool. Both TCR alpha and TCR beta chains were sequenced from each blood RNA sample. This study followed changes in the peripheral blood TCR repertoire in vivo during primary and secondary sensitization of alopecia patients to the hapten diphenylcyclopropenone (DPC).

The library came from RACE. Instrument used: NextSeq 500. During library preparation, unique molecular identifiers were attached to individual cDNA molecules so that TCRs could be counted in a quantitative, reproducible way. The authors' analysis ran thus. The median number of TCRs per sample was 85,000 to 100,000, ranging from 23,224 to 690,600. V, J and CDR3 annotation of the TCR reads was performed with the Decombinator software suite. To make PS versus PT1 abundance plots, every sample was subsampled to the same number of TCRs (28,000). TCRs were defined as expanded if absent before sensitization and observed at least eight times at the 2-week time point. TCRdb reprocessing: public reads trimmed at Q25 with fastp, clones called with MiXCR, in-frame beta chains kept. Each CDR3 protein gets just one entry, which takes the most common genes and DNA from the rows behind it. The V and J calls reflect TCRdb's pipeline rather than the authors' work. The sample yields around 47,000 distinct CDR3 sequences; around 3.4% were counted once. In total, the top ten clones hold 5% to 7% of the sample.

Broader findings and caveats from the paper: After repeated subsampling, changes were observed in the strength of the expansion versus patch-test correlation and in the threshold at which the correlation became significant. DPC sensitization did not change how many TCRs were above 1 in 1000 frequency, and no evidence was found of alterations in global repertoire structure.

The sample holds many counts of this clonotype. It lacks a known antigen. The record has no base qualities; no much larger clone is one base away. The germline V gene sets CDR1 to MNHNS and CDR2 to SASEGT. Inclusive of the bounding cysteine and phenylalanine, the CDR3 is 14 residues long. Solely the CDR3 DNA is kept, with 42 bases framed from the first base. Trimming takes 5 bases off V and 5 bases off J; junction bases not matched to a gene: 8. Reading the label with the study, this specimen's time point is: healthy volunteer bleed at 6 weeks. Unfractionated whole blood was collected in Tempus Blood RNA tubes, and total RNA was extracted from that blood. As TCR sequencing controls, 4 or 5 healthy volunteers were used, with blood taken at day 0, 2 weeks and 6 weeks.

The sequence joins TRBV6-1 to TRBJ2-7, and TRBD1 aligns with 8 junction nucleotides. The source is a human donor in good health. Some clones in this sample may be carry-over from other donors' samples. Sequenced input: whole blood. The DNA sequence is as follows: TGTGCCAGCAGTAACCGGGACAGGTTAGACGAGCAGTACTTC. Its amino acids are CASSNRDRLDEQYF.